The present TCR beta chain was sequenced within a study of cytomegalovirus exposure and HLA in healthy donors. Findings and limits, study-wide: A few V segments could not be told apart, such as TRBV6-2 and TRBV6-3, and were left out.

Vbeta (60) and Jbeta (13) primers were used in the PCR. Clones were read by immunoSEQ multiplex PCR, and TCRdb kept only the in-frame ones, dropping some. The data hold some 110,000 clones, with over 60% observed a single time. Comments on this clone: The antigen remains unidentified.

With 0 bases removed from V and 3 bases from J, the gap between germline ends came to 12 bases. CDR3 length: 15 amino acids. The germline gives CDR1 SEHNR, CDR2 FQNEAQ (reference sequence). This chain uses TRBV7-9 with TRBJ2-7; maybe TRBD1 (6 bases). Specimen: PBMCs. The source of this sequence is a woman aged 18-35 years in good health and CMV-seropositive. The chain's CDR3 is CASSLAQGQYYEQYF. DNA of the CDR3: TGTGCCAGCAGCTTAGCGCAGGGACAATACTACGAGCAGTACTTC.